The entry below gives a single TCR beta chain sequence along with its context. These data are taken from a study of T cell responses to AZD1222 COVID-19 vaccine. Clones were sequenced by immunoSEQ multiplex PCR, and TCRdb holds only the in-frame ones, with some missing. The table includes 100,000 to 150,000 clones, around 84% detected once. This CDR3 has 15 residues. V lost 4 bases, J lost 5 bases, and 15 bases lay in between. CDR1 MNHEY and CDR2 SVGAGI come from the germline V gene. This TCR derives from an adult in good health. This sequence joins TRBV6-5 and TRBJ1-5; D unclear. The specimen comprised peripheral blood, sampled on day 0 of AZD1222 vaccination. The CDR3 reads CASSSLTRRDQPQHF. The CDR3 DNA sequence: TGTGCCAGCAGTTCCTTGACCCGTCGGGATCAGCCCCAGCATTTT.